These 19 T cell receptor beta chains came from one sample sequenced in a study of T cell responses to AZD1222 COVID-19 vaccine. Here immunoSEQ multiplex PCR was the method, and the copy in TCRdb shows in-frame clones only, minus some. In the table there are approximately 120,000 clones, around 89% of which are singletons. The specimen comprised peripheral blood, sampled on day 0 of AZD1222 vaccination. The receptors here all came from an adult in good health.

The chain combines TRBV10-3 with TRBJ2-2; weak D call: TRBD1 (6 bases). The CDR3 totals 14 residues. The V gene lost 7 bases and the J gene lost 3 bases, with 12 bases spanning the gap. From germline, CDR1 is ENHRY and CDR2 SYGVKD. CDR3: CAIKTGRDTGELFF. CDR3 bases: TGTGCCATCAAGACAGGCCGAGACACCGGGGAGCTGTTTTTT.

The J gene is TRBJ2-4, the V gene TRBV28; the D call may be TRBD1 or TRBD2 (7 bases each). Germline V gene lookup returns CDR1 MDHEN and CDR2 SYDVKM. The ends were cut back, 8 bases at V and 0 bases at J, with 14 bases in the middle. The CDR3 loop spans 15 amino acids. The CDR3 reads CASSPGGVAKNIQYF. The CDR3, as DNA: TGTGCCAGCTCCCCAGGGGGGGTAGCCAAAAACATTCAGTACTTC.

The chain has TRBV24-1 and TRBJ2-1; 9 bases fit TRBD2. Germline V CDR1 and CDR2: KGHDR, SFDVKD. The junction had 5 bases not matched to a gene; V was cut back by 5 bases and J by 7 bases. The CDR3 is made up of 14 amino acids. CDR3 DNA: TGTGCCACCAGTGTAGCGGGAGTCAAGAATGAGCAGTTCTTC. Translating gives CATSVAGVKNEQFF.

This chain links TRBV18 with TRBJ1-1; tentatively, D is TRBD1 (5 bases). V shed 3 bases and J shed 1 base, with 15 bases lying between them. From germline, CDR1 is KGHSH and CDR2 LQKENI. This CDR3 contains 16 residues. CDR3 nucleotide sequence: TGTGCCAGCTCACCGAAAATAGGACACAGGAACACTGAAGCTTTCTTT. Amino acid sequence: CASSPKIGHRNTEAFF.

This clone was recorded once. The chain carries TRBV18 and TRBJ1-3, with D unresolved. Germline values: CDR1 KGHSH, CDR2 LQKENI. V was clipped by 3 bases and J by 1 base, with 10 bases between them. The CDR3 is made up of 15 amino acids. In DNA, the CDR3 is TGTGCCAGCTCACCGGAGGCAATTTCTGGAAACACCATATATTTT. It yields the protein CASSPEAISGNTIYF.

The gene calls are TRBV28 and TRBJ1-2, with a tentative D call TRBD1 (5 bases). The CDR3 runs to 14 residues. Germline V gene sequence: CDR1 MDHEN, CDR2 SYDVKM. The V end was cut by 8 bases, the J end by 0 bases, with 13 bases between. The CDR3 coding sequence is TGTGCCAGCCGGGACGGTTCCTCTAACTATGGCTACACCTTC. It specifies CASRDGSSNYGYTF.

This clone was observed a few times. The J gene is TRBJ2-3, the V gene TRBV5-1; D ambiguous. Germline lookup yields CDR1 SGHRS and CDR2 YFSETQ. Trimming removed 1 base from V and 1 base from J, with 7 bases in between. The CDR3 has 14 residues. The CDR3 nucleotides read TGCGCCAGCAGCTTGAACCCAGGCACAGATACGCAGTATTTT. Encoded protein: CASSLNPGTDTQYF.

This clone has only a few counts. This sequence joins TRBV7-3 and TRBJ2-7; 9 nucleotides match TRBD1. Germline loops: CDR1 SGHTA, CDR2 FQGTGA. Losses at the gene ends were 2 bases for V and 4 bases for J; bases not matched to a gene: 3. The CDR3 spans 14 residues. The CDR3 spells CASSLGTGRYEQYF. In DNA, the CDR3 is TGTGCCAGCAGCTTAGGGACAGGGAGGTACGAGCAGTACTTC.

This clone was seen a handful of times. The chain couples TRBV19 to TRBJ1-1; perhaps TRBD1 as D (5 bases). Germline V lookup: CDR1 LNHDA, CDR2 SQIVND (reference sequence). The V and J ends lost 3 bases and 3 bases respectively, with 8 bases between them. The CDR3 extends over 13 amino acids. CDR3 amino acids: CASSIQGDTEAFF. CDR3 sequence (DNA): TGTGCCAGTAGTATCCAGGGAGACACTGAAGCTTTCTTT.

This chain uses TRBV11-2 with TRBJ2-5; weak D call: TRBD2 (6 bases). The CDR3 has 14 amino acids. V was clipped by 1 base and J by 2 bases, with 8 bases between them. The V gene's germline CDR1 is SGHAT and CDR2 FQNNGV. The CDR3 nucleotides read TGTGCCAGCAGCTTAGGGGCGGGGCAAGAGACCCAGTACTTC. It yields the protein CASSLGAGQETQYF.

The rearrangement uses TRBV5-6 and TRBJ1-2, with 8 bases identical to TRBD1. There are 12 residues in the CDR3. Germline CDR1 is SGHDT and CDR2 is YYEEEE. With V trimmed by 4 bases and J by 9 bases, 5 bases remained unmatched. CDR3: CASSAGQGSYTF. CDR3 bases: TGTGCCAGCAGCGCCGGACAGGGCAGCTACACCTTC.

The gene calls are TRBV19 and TRBJ1-3, with D uncertain. The CDR3 is 14 amino acids. CDR1 and CDR2 (germline): LNHDA, SQIVND (reference sequence). Between the trimmed V and J ends, which lost 3 bases and 2 bases, there was a span of 8 bases. The CDR3 nucleotides read TGTGCCAGTAGTATCGGGTTCCCTGGAAACACCATATATTTT. This gives the protein CASSIGFPGNTIYF.

This rearrangement joins TRBV28 to TRBJ1-1; unclear D gene. The CDR3 sequence is 15 residues long. CDR1 and CDR2 (germline): MDHEN, SYDVKM. Trimming took off 7 bases at V and 2 bases at J, with 17 bases between the two ends. CDR3 amino acids: CASTTPTSVNTEAFF. The CDR3, as DNA: TGTGCCAGCACGACCCCCACAAGTGTCAACACTGAAGCTTTCTTT. The variable domain in full, completed from reference TRBV28 and TRBJ1-1, reads DVKVTQSSRYLVKRTGEKVFLECVQDMDHENMFWYRQDPGLGLRLIYFSYDVKMKEKGDIPEGYSVSREKKERFSLILESASTNQTSMYLCASTTPTSVNTEAFFGQGTRLTVV.

The rearrangement uses TRBV11-3 and TRBJ2-3; D is unclear. The V gene's germline CDR1 is SGHNT and CDR2 YENEEA. The CDR3 is made up of 13 amino acids. The V end lost 0 bases, the J end lost 3 bases, and 4 bases lay between the germline ends. In nucleotides, the CDR3 is TGTGCCAGCAGCTTAGAGAGGACAGATACGCAGTATTTT. This codes for CASSLERTDTQYF.

The rearrangement joins TRBV27 to TRBJ2-7; D unclear. Germline V lookup: CDR1 MNHEY, CDR2 SMNVEV (reference sequence). CDR3 size: 13 residues. Trimming removed 7 bases from V and 7 bases from J, with 17 bases in between. The DNA for the CDR3 is TGTGCCAGCAAAGGGCTTCGGATATGGGAGCAGTACTTC. Translated: CASKGLRIWEQYF.

The rearrangement uses TRBV9 and TRBJ1-1; TRBD1 aligns across 9 bases. Looked up from germline, CDR1 is SGDLS and CDR2 is YYNGEE. The CDR3 is made up of 14 amino acids. The V gene end was trimmed by 2 bases and the J gene end by 7 bases; junction bases not matched to a gene: 6. The CDR3 is CASSVSGTGFEAFF. CDR3 DNA: TGTGCCAGCAGCGTGAGCGGGACAGGGTTTGAAGCTTTCTTT.

The genes are TRBV6-2 or TRBV6-3 and TRBJ1-2, with 8 bases aligning to TRBD1. CDR3 size: 14 residues. Looked up from germline, CDR1 is MNHEY and CDR2 is SVGEGT. J gave up 8 bases and V 5 bases, and 10 bases lay outside the gene matches. The CDR3 DNA is TGTGCCAGCAGTCGAGCGGACAGGGCGGACGGCTACACCTTC. As protein: CASSRADRADGYTF.

This chain joins TRBV11-1 and TRBJ1-5, with D uncertain. The germline V and J ends were trimmed by 6 bases and 5 bases, with 14 bases remaining between them. Germline V lookup: CDR1 SGHAT, CDR2 FQDESV (reference sequence). The CDR3 is 14 amino acids. DNA for the CDR3: TGTGCCAGCAGTCAACTTGGGCCCGATCAGCCCCAGCATTTT. Its translation: CASSQLGPDQPQHF.

V usage is TRBV29-1 and J usage is TRBJ2-3; TRBD2 agrees at 10 bases. Germline-derived CDR1 and CDR2 are SQVTM and ANQGSEA. Losses at the gene ends were 6 bases for V and 0 bases for J; bases not matched to a gene: 6. There are 15 residues in the CDR3. CDR3 region: CSVRGLASSTDTQYF. In DNA form, the CDR3 reads TGCAGCGTAAGGGGACTAGCGTCTAGCACAGATACGCAGTATTTT.